These 6 T cell receptor beta chains originate from one sample sequenced in a study of T cell responses to AZD1222 COVID-19 vaccine. The repertoire was sequenced with immunoSEQ multiplex PCR; TCRdb's copy has only in-frame clones and lacks some. Of 130,000 to 150,000 clones listed, over 75% were seen once; the top ten hold about 1.5%. The material was peripheral blood, obtained on day 0 of AZD1222 vaccination. Receptors were obtained from an adult in good health.

This clone appeared a few times. The CDR3 nucleotides are TGTGCCAGCATAGACGGAGCCTATAATTCACCCCTCCACTTT. Residues: CASIDGAYNSPLHF. J is TRBJ1-6 and V is TRBV6-6; no reliable D call. Germline loops: CDR1 MNHNY, CDR2 SVGAGI (reference sequence). Trimming pared 7 bases from V and 2 bases from J, leaving 9 bases between. This CDR3 spans 14 amino acids.

The chain uses TRBV7-9 and TRBJ2-1; maybe TRBD2 (5 bases). The length of the CDR3 is 16 residues. V lost 5 bases to trimming and J lost 2 bases, with 16 bases between them. CDR1 SEHNR and CDR2 FQNEAQ come from the germline V gene (reference sequence). The CDR3 here is CASSPRTAWTYNEQFF. The CDR3 bases are TGTGCCAGCAGCCCCCGGACTGCGTGGACCTACAATGAGCAGTTCTTC.

The V call is TRBV7-9, the J call TRBJ2-5, with 7 bases that match TRBD1. The germline V gene encodes CDR1 SEHNR and CDR2 FQNEAQ (reference sequence). This CDR3 contains 17 residues. Germline trimming cut 5 bases from V and 5 bases from J; bases unmatched to any gene: 17. The CDR3 nucleotides are TGTGCCAGCAGCACCAGTAGTGGGACAGCGAATCGGGAGACCCAGTACTTC. This gives the protein CASSTSSGTANRETQYF.

The chain is built from TRBV20-1 and TRBJ2-1; no definite D call. The CDR3 loop spans 10 amino acids. The V gene's germline CDR1 is DFQATT and CDR2 SNEGSKA (reference sequence). V was trimmed by 4 bases and J by 8 bases, leaving 6 bases between them. CDR3 sequence: CSATLDEQFF. Written as DNA, the CDR3 is TGCAGTGCTACCCTAGATGAGCAGTTCTTC.

The chain couples TRBV15 to TRBJ1-1; D possibly corresponds to TRBD1 (5 bases). Trimming removed 3 bases at V and 2 bases at J, with 7 bases between. Germline CDR1 and CDR2: LNHNV and YYDKDF (reference sequence). The CDR3 has 13 amino acids. CDR3 sequence (DNA): TGTGCCACCAGCAGGGGACTAAACACTGAAGCTTTCTTT. Its translation is CATSRGLNTEAFF.

This sequence joins TRBV5-4 and TRBJ1-2, with 8 bases aligning to TRBD1. V gave up 0 bases and J gave up 8 bases; unmatched junction bases: 9. The CDR3 is 15 amino acids. Germline loops: CDR1 SGHNT, CDR2 YYREEE (reference sequence). The CDR3 nucleotides read TGTGCCAGCAGCTTGGCCTATGGACAGGGCACCGGCTACACCTTC. This codes for CASSLAYGQGTGYTF. Full variable domain (remainder filled in from reference TRBV5-4 and TRBJ1-2): ETGVTQSPTHLIKTRGQQVTLRCSSQSGHNTVSWYQQALGQGPQFIFQYYREEENGRGNFPPRFSGLQFPNYSSELNVNALELDDSALYLCASSLAYGQGTGYTFGSGTRLTVV.